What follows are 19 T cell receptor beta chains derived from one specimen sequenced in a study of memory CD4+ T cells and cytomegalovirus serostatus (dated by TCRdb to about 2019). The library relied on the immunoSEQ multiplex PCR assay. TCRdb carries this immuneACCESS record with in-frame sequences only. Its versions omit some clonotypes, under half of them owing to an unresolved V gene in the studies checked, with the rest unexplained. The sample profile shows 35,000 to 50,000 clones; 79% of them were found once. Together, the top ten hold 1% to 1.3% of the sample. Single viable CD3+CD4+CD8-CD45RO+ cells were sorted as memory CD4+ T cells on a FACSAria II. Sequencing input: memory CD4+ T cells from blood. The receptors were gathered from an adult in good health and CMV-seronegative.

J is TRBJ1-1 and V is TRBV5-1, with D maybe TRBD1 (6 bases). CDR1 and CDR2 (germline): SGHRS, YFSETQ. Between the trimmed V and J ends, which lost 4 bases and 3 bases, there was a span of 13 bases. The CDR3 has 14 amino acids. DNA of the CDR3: TGCGCCAGCAGCACCGCCGGGGGCCACACTGAAGCTTTCTTT. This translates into CASSTAGGHTEAFF.

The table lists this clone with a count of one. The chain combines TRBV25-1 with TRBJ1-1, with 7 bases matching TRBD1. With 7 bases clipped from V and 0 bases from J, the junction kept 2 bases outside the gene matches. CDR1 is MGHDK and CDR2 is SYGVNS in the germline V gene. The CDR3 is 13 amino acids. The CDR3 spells CASIGTVNTEAFF. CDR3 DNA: TGTGCCAGCATCGGGACAGTGAACACTGAAGCTTTCTTT.

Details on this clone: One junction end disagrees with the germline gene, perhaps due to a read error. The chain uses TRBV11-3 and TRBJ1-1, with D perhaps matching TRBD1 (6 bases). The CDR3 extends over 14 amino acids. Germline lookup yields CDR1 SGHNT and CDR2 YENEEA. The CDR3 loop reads CASSLQGGDTEASF. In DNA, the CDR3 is TGTGCCAGCAGCTTACAGGGCGGGGACACTGAAGCTTCCTTT.

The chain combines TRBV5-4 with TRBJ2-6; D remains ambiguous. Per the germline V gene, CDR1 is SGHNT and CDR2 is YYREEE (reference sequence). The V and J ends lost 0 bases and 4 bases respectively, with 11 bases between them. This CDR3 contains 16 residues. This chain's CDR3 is CASSLDQARGANVLTF. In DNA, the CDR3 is TGTGCCAGCAGCTTGGACCAAGCGCGGGGGGCCAACGTCCTGACTTTC.

The CDR3 here is CASSLEVLQETQYF. Here the CDR3 DNA reads TGTGCCAGCAGCTTAGAGGTTCTCCAAGAGACCCAGTACTTC. The chain uses TRBV7-9 and TRBJ2-5, with D uncertain. This CDR3 is 14 amino acids long. Per germline, CDR1 SEHNR and CDR2 FQNEAQ (reference sequence). Trimming took off 1 base at V and 1 base at J, with 7 bases between the two ends.

Here the CDR3 DNA reads TGTGCCAGCAGCCTAAGTGGGACCGAGCAGTACTTC. It specifies CASSLSGTEQYF. The rearrangement uses TRBV5-4 and TRBJ2-7; D may be TRBD1 or TRBD2 (5 bases each). Trimming shortened V by 4 bases and J by 6 bases, and 11 bases separated the two germline ends. This CDR3 comprises 12 residues. The germline V gene has CDR1 SGHNT and CDR2 YYREEE (reference sequence).

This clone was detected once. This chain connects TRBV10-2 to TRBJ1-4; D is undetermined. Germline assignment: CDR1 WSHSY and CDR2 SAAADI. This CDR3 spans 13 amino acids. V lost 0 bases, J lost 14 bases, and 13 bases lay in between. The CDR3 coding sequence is TGCGCCAGCAGTGAGTCGGGCGGGCGATATCTGTTTTTT. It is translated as CASSESGGRYLFF.

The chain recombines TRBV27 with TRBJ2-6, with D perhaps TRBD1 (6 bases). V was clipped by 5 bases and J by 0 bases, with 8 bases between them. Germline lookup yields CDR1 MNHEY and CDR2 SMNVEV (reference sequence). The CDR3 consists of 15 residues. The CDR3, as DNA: TGTGCCAGCAGTGACAGGAGCTCTGGGGCCAACGTCCTGACTTTC. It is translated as CASSDRSSGANVLTF.

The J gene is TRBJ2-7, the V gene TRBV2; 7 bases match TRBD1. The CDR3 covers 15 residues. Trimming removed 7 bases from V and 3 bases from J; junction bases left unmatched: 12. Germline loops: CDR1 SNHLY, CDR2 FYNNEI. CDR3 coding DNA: TGTGCCAGCACCTCCGACCGGGACAGAAACTACGAGCAGTACTTC. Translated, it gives CASTSDRDRNYEQYF.

The CDR3: CASSPTSGNQPQHF. CDR3 sequence (DNA): TGTGCCAGCTCACCCACTTCGGGCAATCAGCCCCAGCATTTT. The chain is built from TRBV18 and TRBJ1-5; D gene ambiguous. This CDR3 has 14 residues. V shed 3 bases and J shed 2 bases, with 8 bases lying between them. Germline values: CDR1 KGHSH, CDR2 LQKENI.

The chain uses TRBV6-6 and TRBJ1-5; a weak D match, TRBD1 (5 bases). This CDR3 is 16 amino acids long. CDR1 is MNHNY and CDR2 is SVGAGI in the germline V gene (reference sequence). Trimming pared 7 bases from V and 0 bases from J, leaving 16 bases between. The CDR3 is CASTDAWTNSNQPQHF. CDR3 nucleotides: TGTGCCAGCACCGATGCCTGGACAAATAGCAATCAGCCCCAGCATTTT.

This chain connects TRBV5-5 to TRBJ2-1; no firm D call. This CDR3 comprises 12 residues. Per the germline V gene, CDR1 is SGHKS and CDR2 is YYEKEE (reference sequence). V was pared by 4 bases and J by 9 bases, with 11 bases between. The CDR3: CASSPQVGEQFF. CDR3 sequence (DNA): TGTGCCAGCAGCCCGCAGGTGGGTGAGCAGTTCTTC.

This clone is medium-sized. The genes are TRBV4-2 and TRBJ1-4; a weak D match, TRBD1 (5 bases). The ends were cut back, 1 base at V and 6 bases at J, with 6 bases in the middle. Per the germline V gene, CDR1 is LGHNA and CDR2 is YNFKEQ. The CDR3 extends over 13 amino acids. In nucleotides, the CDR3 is TGTGCCAGCAGCCAAGGGGGCGATGAAAAACTGTTTTTT. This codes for CASSQGGDEKLFF.

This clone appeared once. The chain's CDR3 is CASSTEDGLTGYEQYF. The DNA for the CDR3 is TGTGCCAGCAGTACCGAGGACGGGTTAACGGGCTACGAGCAGTACTTC. The V and J genes are TRBV27 and TRBJ2-7; no clear D gene. V was cut by 5 bases and J by 3 bases, with 20 bases left in between. This CDR3 has 16 amino acids. The V gene's germline CDR1 is MNHEY and CDR2 SMNVEV (reference sequence).

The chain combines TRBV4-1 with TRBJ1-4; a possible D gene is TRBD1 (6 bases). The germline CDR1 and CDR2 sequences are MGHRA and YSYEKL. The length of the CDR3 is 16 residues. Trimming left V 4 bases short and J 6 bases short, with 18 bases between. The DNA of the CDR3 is TGCGCCAGCAGCCCCAAGGTGGGACACTACGATGAAAAACTGTTTTTT. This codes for CASSPKVGHYDEKLFF.

In nucleotides, the CDR3 is TGTGCCAGTAGCAGCGGGACTAGCGCTACGAACCGAAACGAGCAGTACTTC. Translating gives CASSSGTSATNRNEQYF. The V gene is TRBV19, the J gene TRBJ2-7, with TRBD2 matching 10 bases. J was trimmed by 5 bases and V by 6 bases; bases with no gene match: 16. This CDR3 is built from 17 residues. Looked up from germline, CDR1 is LNHDA and CDR2 is SQIVND (reference sequence). Full variable domain (missing parts from reference TRBV19 and TRBJ2-7): DGGITQSPKYLFRKEGQNVTLSCEQNLNHDAMYWYRQDPGQGLRLIYYSQIVNDFQKGDIAEGYSVSREKKESFPLTVTSAQKNPTAFYLCASSSGTSATNRNEQYFGPGTRLTVT.

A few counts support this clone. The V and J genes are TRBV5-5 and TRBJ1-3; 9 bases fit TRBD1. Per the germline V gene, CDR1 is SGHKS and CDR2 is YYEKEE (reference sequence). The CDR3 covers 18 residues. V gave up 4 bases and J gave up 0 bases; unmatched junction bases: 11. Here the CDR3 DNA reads TGTGCCAGCAGCGTCCGTTGGACAGGGGAGAGCTCTGGAAACACCATATATTTT. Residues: CASSVRWTGESSGNTIYF. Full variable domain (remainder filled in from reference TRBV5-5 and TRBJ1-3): DAGVTQSPTHLIKTRGQQVTLRCSPISGHKSVSWYQQVLGQGPQFIFQYYEKEERGRGNFPDRFSARQFPNYSSELNVNALLLGDSALYLCASSVRWTGESSGNTIYFGEGSWLTVV.

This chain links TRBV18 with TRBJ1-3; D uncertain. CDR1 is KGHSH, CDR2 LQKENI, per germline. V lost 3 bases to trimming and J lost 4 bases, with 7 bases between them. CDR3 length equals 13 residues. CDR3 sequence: CASSPSLGNTIYF. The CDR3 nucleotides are TGTGCCAGCTCACCTTCCCTCGGAAACACCATATATTTT. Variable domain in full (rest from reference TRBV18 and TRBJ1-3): NAGVMQNPRHLVRRRGQEARLRCSPMKGHSHVYWYRQLPEEGLKFMVYLQKENIIDESGMPKERFSAEFPKEGPSILRIQQVVRGDSAAYFCASSPSLGNTIYFGEGSWLTVV.

In DNA form, the CDR3 reads TGTGCCAGTAGTATAGCGCGACGCGATGAGCAGTTCTTC. Protein product: CASSIARRDEQFF. The J gene is TRBJ2-1, the V gene TRBV19; D is uncertain. The germline V gene has CDR1 LNHDA and CDR2 SQIVND (reference sequence). The CDR3 covers 13 residues. V was trimmed by 1 base and J by 8 bases, leaving 9 bases between them.